Included here is one T cell receptor beta chain sequence, with context. This entry is derived from a study of shared clonotypes between healthy human individuals. Libraries were prepared by immunoSEQ multiplex PCR; TCRdb keeps only in-frame clonotypes and omits some of them. This sample carries over 150,000 clones, 65% to 80% of them seen once, and the ten largest clones take around 9.3%. V was clipped by 8 bases and J by 1 base; unmatched bases: 7. The CDR3 extends over 14 amino acids. Per germline, CDR1 ENHRY and CDR2 SYGVKD. The receptor comes from a man between 25 and 39 years old in good health. Sequencing was performed on memory CD4+ T cells sorted from blood. Subset here: CD45RA-negative fraction. The chain carries TRBV10-3 and TRBJ2-5; 7 bases agree with TRBD1. The DNA for the CDR3 is TGTGCCATCCGGGGACAGAATACCCAAGAGACCCAGTACTTC. It codes for CAIRGQNTQETQYF.